This is a list of T cell receptor beta chains from one sample in a study of shared clonotypes between healthy human individuals. Repertoires were generated with immunoSEQ multiplex PCR, while TCRdb's copy carries only in-frame clones and drops some. This sample has around 2.1 million clones, with around 93% found just once. Input material: naive CD8+ T cells from PBMCs. Source of these receptors: a man aged 18 to 29 in good health. Some clones in this sample may be carry-over from other donors' samples. Both conserved end residues are part of each CDR3. A D gene is named only where the DNA matches it firmly. Clone size is given for some rows only: seen once, a few or many times, or a class if the clone is expanded.

v_gene	abundance	j_gene	d_gene	CDR3aa	CDR3nt
TRBV7-9	.	TRBJ1-2	.	CASSSPTRGAGYGYTF	TGTGCCAGCAGCTCCCCAACCCGGGGGGCTGGCTATGGCTACACCTTC
TRBV6-5	once	TRBJ2-7	.	CASRRAYTYEQYF	TGTGCCAGCAGACGAGCGTACACCTACGAGCAGTACTTC
TRBV27	.	TRBJ2-3	.	CASSLTQGSDTQYF	TGTGCCAGCAGTTTAACCCAGGGTTCCGATACGCAGTATTTT
TRBV6-5	.	TRBJ1-2	.	CASSYAEGENYGYTF	TGTGCCAGCAGTTACGCCGAGGGTGAGAACTATGGCTACACCTTC
TRBV7-9	.	TRBJ2-3	TRBD2	CASSHRLAGVTDTQYF	TGTGCCAGCAGCCACAGATTAGCGGGAGTAACAGATACGCAGTATTTT
TRBV7-7	few	TRBJ2-1	TRBD1	CASSLNRGSRNEQFF	TGTGCCAGCAGCTTAAACAGGGGGTCTCGCAATGAGCAGTTCTTC
TRBV4-1	once	TRBJ2-7	.	CASSQDPRTGRSYEQYF	TGCGCCAGCAGCCAAGATCCCAGGACCGGGAGATCCTACGAGCAGTACTTC
TRBV19	once	TRBJ1-1	.	CASSTLYKGENTEAFF	TGTGCCAGTAGTACCCTATATAAGGGGGAGAACACTGAAGCTTTCTTT
TRBV21-1	once	TRBJ2-7	.	CASSKERDRDYEQYF	TGTGCCAGCAGCAAAGAACGGGACAGGGATTACGAGCAGTACTTC
TRBV6-5	.	TRBJ2-2	TRBD2	CASRTSGYTGELFF	TGTGCCAGTAGGACTAGCGGGTACACCGGGGAGCTGTTTTTT
TRBV27	.	TRBJ1-2	.	CASSARPNYGYTF	TGTGCCAGCAGTGCCAGACCCAACTATGGCTACACCTTC
TRBV5-6	.	TRBJ2-4	TRBD2	CASSSSLLAGWENIQYF	TGTGCCAGCAGCTCAAGCCTACTAGCGGGATGGGAGAACATTCAGTACTTC
TRBV6-5	.	TRBJ2-1	.	CASRLGHSSYNEQFF	TGTGCCAGCAGATTGGGACACAGCTCCTACAATGAGCAGTTCTTC
TRBV30	.	TRBJ2-7	.	CAWSVVGAYEQYF	TGTGCCTGGAGTGTAGTCGGGGCCTACGAGCAGTACTTC
TRBV15	.	TRBJ2-7	.	CATSRDPGEQGDYEQYF	TGTGCCACCAGCAGAGATCCGGGGGAGCAGGGAGATTACGAGCAGTACTTC
TRBV11-3	.	TRBJ2-1	TRBD2	CASSLGPSGRADNEQFF	TGTGCCAGCAGCTTAGGGCCTAGCGGGAGGGCCGACAATGAGCAGTTCTTC
TRBV9	.	TRBJ2-1	.	CASSVDRENEQFF	TGTGCCAGCAGCGTAGACAGGGAAAATGAGCAGTTCTTC
TRBV5-6	once	TRBJ1-1	TRBD1	CASSWGAGTGTRAFF	TGTGCCAGCAGCTGGGGCGCAGGGACAGGGACGAGGGCTTTCTTT
TRBV27	.	TRBJ2-2	.	CASSWATGTPGGTGELFF	TGTGCCAGCAGTTGGGCCACCGGGACCCCCGGAGGAACCGGGGAGCTGTTTTTT
TRBV19	.	TRBJ2-2	.	CASTYARGNTGELFF	TGTGCCAGTACCTACGCCAGGGGGAACACCGGGGAGCTGTTTTTT
TRBV7-9	.	TRBJ1-2	TRBD1	CASSPRTGKVAGYTF	TGTGCCAGCAGCCCACGGACAGGGAAGGTGGCTGGCTACACCTTC
TRBV4-1	once	TRBJ2-7	.	CASSQGHSYEQYF	TGCGCCAGCAGCCAAGGGCACTCCTACGAGCAGTACTTC
TRBV5-4	.	TRBJ2-1	.	CASTGPDYNEQFF	TGTGCCAGCACGGGACCCGACTACAATGAGCAGTTCTTC
TRBV9	few	TRBJ1-3	.	CASSGRSGNTIYF	TGTGCCAGCAGCGGACGATCAGGAAACACCATATATTTT